Presented here are 28 T cell receptor beta chains from one specimen sequenced in a study of beta chain features in type 1 diabetes. As every portion of the isolated RNA was reverse transcribed, the sequencing read expressed TCRB transcripts. Clones were sequenced by immunoSEQ multiplex PCR, and TCRdb holds only the in-frame ones, with some missing. The table has about 360,000 clones, 10% to 15% seen once. The sequenced sample consisted of naive CD4+ T cells from blood. The receptors were sampled from a man younger than 35 in good health.

The gene calls are TRBV19 and TRBJ2-7, with 7 nucleotides matching TRBD1. V shed 4 bases and J 9 bases; nucleotides not matched to a gene: 15. The CDR3 has 15 amino acids. Looked up from germline, CDR1 is LNHDA and CDR2 is SQIVND (reference sequence). This chain's CDR3 is CASSNLGQPFSPQYF. The CDR3 DNA reads TGTGCCAGTAGTAACCTGGGACAGCCTTTTTCCCCGCAGTACTTC. The variable domain in full, with the rest retrieved from reference TRBV19 and TRBJ2-7, is DGGITQSPKYLFRKEGQNVTLSCEQNLNHDAMYWYRQDPGQGLRLIYYSQIVNDFQKGDIAEGYSVSREKKESFPLTVTSAQKNPTAFYLCASSNLGQPFSPQYFGPGTRLTVT.

The chain links TRBV7-9 to TRBJ1-1; tentative D call: TRBD1 (6 bases). CDR3 length: 14 residues. V shed 2 bases and J shed 1 base, with 8 bases lying between them. CDR1 and CDR2 (germline): SEHNR, FQNEAQ (reference sequence). The CDR3 is CASSLQGQNTEAFF. The CDR3 nucleotides read TGTGCCAGCAGCTTACAGGGGCAGAACACTGAAGCTTTCTTT. Based on the CDR3 plus reference TRBV7-9 and TRBJ1-1, the full variable domain is DTGVSQNPRHKITKRGQNVTFRCDPISEHNRLYWYRQTLGQGPEFLTYFQNEAQLEKSRLLSDRFSAERPKGSFSTLEIQRTEQGDSAMYLCASSLQGQNTEAFFGQGTRLTVV.

This chain joins TRBV7-2 and TRBJ1-2; the D gene is possibly TRBD1 (5 bases). The CDR3 runs 15 residues. Trimming shortened V by 6 bases and J by 1 base, and 15 bases separated the two germline ends. The germline V gene encodes CDR1 SGHTA and CDR2 FQGNSA. The CDR3: CASSQEQGFNYGYTF. CDR3 in DNA: TGTGCCAGCAGTCAGGAGCAGGGATTTAACTATGGCTACACCTTC.

This clone was counted between two and nine times. The CDR3 here is CASSSNYEQYF. The CDR3 DNA sequence: TGTGCCAGCAGCTCTAACTACGAGCAGTACTTC. V and J are TRBV7-2 and TRBJ2-7; D remains unclear. Trimming cost V 4 bases and J 3 bases, with 4 bases left between them. There are 11 residues in the CDR3. CDR1 and CDR2 (germline): SGHTA, FQGNSA.

The chain carries TRBV28 and TRBJ1-5, with TRBD1 identical over 7 bases. Germline assignment: CDR1 MDHEN and CDR2 SYDVKM. With V trimmed by 7 bases and J by 4 bases, 13 bases remained unmatched. This CDR3 has 16 amino acids. The CDR3 DNA reads TGTGCCAGCATTGAACTCAGGGGGATCCGTAATCAGCCCCAGCATTTT. Its translation: CASIELRGIRNQPQHF.

The chain joins TRBV7-9 to TRBJ2-1; possibly TRBD2 for D (5 bases). Trimming left V 8 bases short and J 0 bases short, with 17 bases between. The CDR3 runs to 16 residues. Germline V CDR1 and CDR2: SEHNR, FQNEAQ (reference sequence). CDR3 residues: CASLRGEGDSYNEQFF. The CDR3 DNA reads as TGTGCCAGCTTGAGAGGAGAGGGAGACTCCTACAATGAGCAGTTCTTC.

Written as DNA, the CDR3 is TGTGCCAGCAGTTTAATAACTAGCGGGAGCTCCTACGAGCAGTACTTC. Protein: CASSLITSGSSYEQYF. The chain carries TRBV28 and TRBJ2-7; TRBD2 aligns across 11 bases. The germline gives CDR1 MDHEN, CDR2 SYDVKM. J was trimmed by 0 bases and V by 2 bases; bases with no gene match: 3. The CDR3 is 16 residues long. The variable domain in full, completed from reference TRBV28 and TRBJ2-7, reads DVKVTQSSRYLVKRTGEKVFLECVQDMDHENMFWYRQDPGLGLRLIYFSYDVKMKEKGDIPEGYSVSREKKERFSLILESASTNQTSMYLCASSLITSGSSYEQYFGPGTRLTVT.

The chain joins TRBV5-6 to TRBJ2-1; 7 nucleotides agree with TRBD2. The V and J ends lost 0 bases and 8 bases, in that order; junction bases with no gene match: 14. From germline, CDR1 is SGHDT and CDR2 YYEEEE. CDR3 length: 17 residues. The CDR3 DNA sequence: TGTGCCAGCAGCTTGGAATTTGGGGGAGGGCCGAAGCATGAGCAGTTCTTC. It yields the protein CASSLEFGGGPKHEQFF.

This clone was detected a few times. This chain connects TRBV18 to TRBJ2-7; weak D call: TRBD1 (5 bases). The V gene's germline CDR1 is KGHSH and CDR2 LQKENI. This CDR3 spans 13 amino acids. Between the trimmed V and J ends, which lost 2 bases and 3 bases, there was a span of 8 bases. The CDR3 protein is CASSPGAFYEQYF. The CDR3 bases are TGTGCCAGCTCACCAGGGGCCTTCTACGAGCAGTACTTC.

The genes are TRBV7-2 and TRBJ2-7; D may be TRBD1 (5 bases). Trimming took 5 bases from V and 1 from J, leaving 12 bases between them. The CDR3 length is 14 residues. Per germline, CDR1 SGHTA and CDR2 FQGNSA. The CDR3: CASSPQGGSYEQYF. The CDR3 nucleotides are TGTGCCAGCAGCCCTCAGGGTGGGTCCTACGAGCAGTACTTC.

V gene TRBV6-1 combines with J gene TRBJ2-5; D is unresolved. Trimming removed 0 bases from V and 5 bases from J, with 4 bases in between. The germline CDR1 and CDR2 sequences are MNHNS and SASEGT. The CDR3 sequence is 12 residues long. DNA of the CDR3: TGTGCCAGCAGTGAAGCGGGCGAGACCCAGTACTTC. This codes for CASSEAGETQYF.

This clone was picked up a small number of times. The chain recombines TRBV19 with TRBJ2-5; 8 bases fit TRBD1. The CDR3 consists of 16 residues. Per germline, CDR1 LNHDA and CDR2 SQIVND (reference sequence). Germline trimming cut 5 bases from V and 5 bases from J; bases unmatched to any gene: 13. This chain's CDR3 is CASSGARDRRRETQYF. CDR3 DNA: TGTGCCAGTAGTGGGGCCCGGGACAGGCGGAGGGAGACCCAGTACTTC. The full variable domain, with the rest looked up from reference TRBV19 and TRBJ2-5, is DGGITQSPKYLFRKEGQNVTLSCEQNLNHDAMYWYRQDPGQGLRLIYYSQIVNDFQKGDIAEGYSVSREKKESFPLTVTSAQKNPTAFYLCASSGARDRRRETQYFGPGTRLLVL.

This clone turned up a few times. The V and J genes are TRBV6-1 and TRBJ2-7, with no clear D. Trimming left V 7 bases short and J 4 bases short, with 11 bases between. This CDR3 is built from 12 residues. CDR1 is MNHNS, CDR2 SASEGT, per germline. CDR3 sequence reads: CASNPHDYEQYF. The CDR3 coding sequence is TGTGCCAGCAATCCACACGATTACGAGCAGTACTTC.

Only a few counts were recorded for this clone. The J gene is TRBJ1-2, the V gene TRBV18, with unresolved D. Germline V CDR1 and CDR2: KGHSH, LQKENI. This CDR3 is 15 amino acids long. Trimming took off 2 bases at V and 0 bases at J, with 10 bases between the two ends. CDR3 sequence (DNA): TGTGCCAGCTCACCAGGGCAGCATCCTAACTATGGCTACACCTTC. Protein sequence: CASSPGQHPNYGYTF.

There are a few counts of this clone. This chain uses TRBV7-9 with TRBJ2-5; TRBD2 matches 7 bases. Per the germline V gene, CDR1 is SEHNR and CDR2 is FQNEAQ (reference sequence). Trimming removed 8 bases from V and 8 bases from J; junction bases left unmatched: 2. The CDR3 is 10 residues long. CDR3 amino acids: CASGGGTQYF. The CDR3, as DNA: TGTGCCAGCGGCGGGGGTACCCAGTACTTC.

This clone was seen only a few times. The rearrangement uses TRBV6-5 and TRBJ1-1; 8 nucleotides align to TRBD1. V was clipped by 8 bases and J by 5 bases; unmatched bases: 13. This CDR3 is 15 amino acids long. Germline lookup yields CDR1 MNHEY and CDR2 SVGAGI. The CDR3 DNA is TGTGCCAGCGGACCCGGGACAGGCGGAGTTACTGAAGCTTTCTTT. Translating gives CASGPGTGGVTEAFF.

This clone occurred a few times. This chain links TRBV19 with TRBJ1-5; D gene uncertain. The CDR3 spans 14 residues. V lost 5 bases and J lost 3, with 11 bases in between. Germline-derived CDR1 and CDR2 are LNHDA and SQIVND (reference sequence). DNA for the CDR3: TGTGCCAGTAGTTACCGGGGTGCCAATCAGCCCCAGCATTTT. It encodes CASSYRGANQPQHF. Full variable domain (missing parts from reference TRBV19 and TRBJ1-5): DGGITQSPKYLFRKEGQNVTLSCEQNLNHDAMYWYRQDPGQGLRLIYYSQIVNDFQKGDIAEGYSVSREKKESFPLTVTSAQKNPTAFYLCASSYRGANQPQHFGDGTRLSIL.

Only a few counts were recorded for this clone. The chain links TRBV9 to TRBJ1-1; D is uncertain. The CDR3 has 15 amino acids. From germline, CDR1 is SGDLS and CDR2 YYNGEE. The germline V and J ends were trimmed by 2 bases and 1 base, with 12 bases remaining between them. Written as DNA, the CDR3 is TGTGCCAGCAGCGTTGGGCCTCACAAGAACACTGAAGCTTTCTTT. Translation gives CASSVGPHKNTEAFF.

J is TRBJ2-4 and V is TRBV28; 9 bases are a match to TRBD2. CDR1 is MDHEN, CDR2 SYDVKM, per germline. The CDR3 sequence is 14 residues long. V shed 9 bases, J shed 5 bases, and the junction held 8 bases outside the gene matches. CDR3 coding DNA: TGTGCCAGTCACTTAGCGGGAGCAGAAAACATTCAGTACTTC. Its translation: CASHLAGAENIQYF.

The chain is built from TRBV7-2 and TRBJ2-7; D is perhaps TRBD1 (6 bases). Germline V gene sequence: CDR1 SGHTA, CDR2 FQGNSA. The CDR3 runs to 16 residues. V shed 1 base and J shed 0 bases, with 13 bases lying between them. CDR3 nucleotides: TGTGCCAGCAGCTTAGGGGCAGGGGTCGACTCCTACGAGCAGTACTTC. Its translation: CASSLGAGVDSYEQYF. The complete variable domain, with remaining parts taken from reference TRBV7-2 and TRBJ2-7, reads GAGVSQSPSNKVTEKGKDVELRCDPISGHTALYWYRQSLGQGLEFLIYFQGNSAPDKSGLPSDRFSAERTGGSVSTLTIQRTQQEDSAVYLCASSLGAGVDSYEQYFGPGTRLTVT.

This clone was detected only a few times. V is TRBV5-1 and J is TRBJ2-4; 7 bases map to TRBD1. V gave up 4 bases and J gave up 7 bases; unmatched junction bases: 14. The CDR3 sequence is 16 residues long. Germline assignment: CDR1 SGHRS and CDR2 YFSETQ. The CDR3 DNA is TGCGCCAGCAGCCTGGAAAACAGGGGTGTGAGGAACATTCAGTACTTC. Translated, it gives CASSLENRGVRNIQYF. The whole variable domain, filled in from reference TRBV5-1 and TRBJ2-4, reads KAGVTQTPRYLIKTRGQQVTLSCSPISGHRSVSWYQQTPGQGLQFLFEYFSETQRNKGNFPGRFSGRQFSNSRSEMNVSTLELGDSALYLCASSLENRGVRNIQYFGAGTRLSVL.

The chain carries TRBV30 and TRBJ1-4; 8 bases map to TRBD1. CDR3 length: 12 residues. V dropped 5 bases and J dropped 5; count of bases not matched to a gene: 1. Germline-derived CDR1 and CDR2 are GTSNPN and SVGIG (reference sequence). CDR3 bases: TGTGCCTGGGGGACAGGCAATGAAAAACTGTTTTTT. It translates to CAWGTGNEKLFF.

There are a few counts of this clone. The J gene is TRBJ2-5, the V gene TRBV5-1; D is ambiguous. Germline CDR1 and CDR2: SGHRS and YFSETQ. The V and J ends lost 6 bases and 1 base respectively, with 7 bases between them. The CDR3 has 12 amino acids. DNA of the CDR3: TGCGCCAGCACCTTCGGCCAAGAGACCCAGTACTTC. This codes for CASTFGQETQYF.

The chain carries TRBV7-9 and TRBJ1-6, with a possible D match to TRBD1 (6 bases). This CDR3 contains 14 residues. Looked up from germline, CDR1 is SEHNR and CDR2 is FQNEAQ (reference sequence). Trimming took 1 base from V and 8 from J, leaving 9 bases between them. This CDR3 is CASSLVRGDSPLHF. CDR3 bases: TGTGCCAGCAGCTTAGTCAGGGGCGATTCACCCCTCCACTTT.

Only a few counts were recorded for this clone. The CDR3 DNA sequence: TGTGCCAGCAGCTTAACCACTCGGGAGACCCAGTACTTC. Its translation is CASSLTTRETQYF. The V call is TRBV7-3, the J call TRBJ2-5, with no clear D. Trimming removed 0 bases at V and 5 bases at J, with 7 bases between. CDR1 and CDR2 from the germline V gene are SGHTA and FQGTGA. The CDR3 is 13 residues long. The whole variable domain, filled in from reference TRBV7-3 and TRBJ2-5, reads GAGVSQTPSNKVTEKGKYVELRCDPISGHTALYWYRQSLGQGPEFLIYFQGTGAADDSGLPNDRFFAVRPEGSVSTLKIQRTERGDSAVYLCASSLTTRETQYFGPGTRLLVL.

V gene TRBV28 combines with J gene TRBJ2-7, with no clear D. The CDR3 spans 15 residues. From germline, CDR1 is MDHEN and CDR2 SYDVKM. The V and J ends lost 2 bases and 6 bases respectively, with 17 bases between them. The CDR3: CASSLVSQARFEQYF. The CDR3 DNA sequence: TGTGCCAGCAGTTTAGTCTCCCAGGCTCGCTTCGAGCAGTACTTC.

This clone was seen only a few times. The V call is TRBV28, the J call TRBJ1-5; D possibly corresponds to TRBD1 (5 bases). This CDR3 region has 12 residues. Germline values: CDR1 MDHEN, CDR2 SYDVKM. The CDR3 region has the DNA TGTGCTACCCGACAGAGCAATCAGCCCCAGCATTTT. It is translated as CATRQSNQPQHF. The variable domain in full, completed from reference TRBV28 and TRBJ1-5, reads DVKVTQSSRYLVKRTGEKVFLECVQDMDHENMFWYRQDPGLGLRLIYFSYDVKMKEKGDIPEGYSVSREKKERFSLILESASTNQTSMYLCATRQSNQPQHFGDGTRLSIL.

This clone was found a few times. DNA for the CDR3: TGTGCCAGCAGTTACGACGGCCTTGGAGAGGAGACCCAGTACTTC. Encoded protein: CASSYDGLGEETQYF. The V gene is TRBV6-5, the J gene TRBJ2-5; D not certain. Germline CDR1 reads MNHEY; CDR2 reads SVGAGI. This CDR3 comprises 15 residues. With 2 bases removed from V and 5 bases from J, the gap between germline ends came to 15 bases.